Shown below are 21 T cell receptor beta chains from a single sample sequenced in a study of T cell changes during pregnancy in multiple sclerosis. TCRdb's copy holds only in-frame clones and misses some; the assay was immunoSEQ multiplex PCR. The profile shows approximately 51,000 clones, 92% of them singletons. The material was CD4+ T cells from peripheral blood mononuclear cells, obtained after pregnancy. The receptors were sampled from a female donor with multiple sclerosis, enrolled in a pregnancy study.

J is TRBJ1-1 and V is TRBV19, with D possibly matching TRBD1 (6 bases). Trimming took off 5 bases at V and 2 bases at J, with 15 bases between the two ends. Germline CDR1 reads LNHDA; CDR2 reads SQIVND (reference sequence). The CDR3 totals 15 residues. The CDR3 sequence is CASSPLGQSNTEAFF. The CDR3, as DNA: TGTGCCAGTAGTCCTCTAGGACAGTCTAACACTGAAGCTTTCTTT.

This clone was seen only once. V is TRBV28 and J is TRBJ1-5, with D possibly being TRBD1 (6 bases). Trimming removed 4 bases at V and 7 bases at J, with 20 bases between. The CDR3 loop spans 16 amino acids. CDR1 is MDHEN, CDR2 SYDVKM, per germline. CDR3 in DNA: TGTGCCAGCAGTTACCGTCCAGGGGAATCGGGGCAGCCCCAGCATTTT. The encoded protein is CASSYRPGESGQPQHF.

V and J are TRBV10-3 and TRBJ2-3; possibly TRBD2 for D (6 bases). The CDR3 extends over 13 amino acids. Between the trimmed V and J ends, which lost 8 bases and 2 bases, there was a span of 11 bases. The V gene's germline CDR1 is ENHRY and CDR2 SYGVKD. The CDR3 bases are TGTGCCATCGACAGCGGGCCCACAGATACGCAGTATTTT. It is translated as CAIDSGPTDTQYF.

The CDR3 nucleotides are TGTGCCAGCAGCTTGTACAGGAAAGGAGGCTACACCTTC. Translated, it gives CASSLYRKGGYTF. V and J are TRBV5-8 and TRBJ1-2; TRBD1 is a possible D gene (5 bases). Germline values: CDR1 SGHTS, CDR2 YDEGEE. The CDR3 contains 13 residues. Between the trimmed V and J ends, which lost 1 base and 8 bases, there was a span of 12 bases.

The CDR3 DNA reads as TGTGCCTTTCACACAACGAACACCGGGGAGCTGTTTTTT. Protein product: CAFHTTNTGELFF. This chain uses TRBV5-4 with TRBJ2-2; D gene ambiguous. V was shortened by 10 bases and J by 0 bases, with 10 bases between the two germline ends. Per the germline V gene, CDR1 is SGHNT and CDR2 is YYREEE (reference sequence). The CDR3 consists of 13 residues.

This clone occurred once. The chain links TRBV28 to TRBJ2-7, with D tentatively TRBD1 (5 bases). Trimming took off 4 bases at V and 1 base at J, with 26 bases between the two ends. Germline V gene data show CDR1 as MDHEN and CDR2 as SYDVKM. The CDR3 totals 19 residues. DNA for the CDR3: TGTGCCAGCAGTTCCCAATACCCCGGACACAGAAGATTTTCCTACGAGCAGTACTTC. Translation: CASSSQYPGHRRFSYEQYF.

The chain joins TRBV28 to TRBJ1-1; 9 bases fit TRBD1. J lost 7 bases, V lost 8 bases, and 11 bases had no gene match. Germline V CDR1 and CDR2: MDHEN, SYDVKM. The CDR3 runs to 14 residues. CDR3 bases: TGTGCCAGCGAGTTGCGGGGACAGGGAGGTGAAGCTTTCTTT. Translated: CASELRGQGGEAFF.

V is TRBV6-1 and J is TRBJ1-2; maybe TRBD1 (6 bases). The CDR3 runs 13 residues. Germline lookup yields CDR1 MNHNS and CDR2 SASEGT. Trimming pared 8 bases from V and 1 base from J, leaving 11 bases between. CDR3 sequence: CASRTEHNYGYTF. The CDR3 bases are TGTGCCAGCCGGACAGAGCATAACTATGGCTACACCTTC.

The J gene is TRBJ1-2, the V gene TRBV11-2, with D possibly TRBD1 on 5 matching bases. This CDR3 has 11 amino acids. CDR1 and CDR2 (germline): SGHAT, FQNNGV. The ends were cut back, 4 bases at V and 7 bases at J, with 7 bases in the middle. The CDR3 sequence: CASSYGGGYTF. CDR3 sequence (DNA): TGTGCCAGCAGCTACGGGGGTGGCTACACCTTC.

The chain is built from TRBV4-1 and TRBJ1-5, with 7 bases matching TRBD1. V lost 2 bases to trimming and J lost 7 bases; unmatched junction nucleotides: 5. Germline loops: CDR1 MGHRA, CDR2 YSYEKL. The CDR3 spans 14 residues. The CDR3 loop is CASSQRQGPQPQHF. Here the CDR3 DNA reads TGCGCCAGCAGCCAACGACAGGGTCCCCAGCCCCAGCATTTT.

This clone was seen only once. The chain couples TRBV1 to TRBJ2-7; the table calls TRBD2, which could not be checked here. TRBV1 is a pseudogene segment. The CDR3 runs to 15 residues. CDR3 in DNA: TGCACCAGCAGCCGGACTAGCGGGAAGAAGCACGAGCAGTACTTC. As protein: CTSSRTSGKKHEQYF.

The V gene is TRBV15, the J gene TRBJ2-1; the D gene is possibly TRBD2 (5 bases). V gave up 0 bases and J gave up 5 bases, with 14 bases separating them. Germline-derived CDR1 and CDR2 are LNHNV and YYDKDF (reference sequence). CDR3 length: 16 amino acids. CDR3 nucleotides: TGTGCCACCAGCAGAGAAATCTTAGCGACAAACAATGAGCAGTTCTTC. This translates into CATSREILATNNEQFF.

V is TRBV15 and J is TRBJ2-7, with D maybe TRBD1 (6 bases). The CDR3 consists of 17 residues. V was trimmed by 1 base and J by 0 bases, leaving 16 bases between them. CDR1 is LNHNV, CDR2 YYDKDF, per germline (reference sequence). The CDR3 bases are TGTGCCACCAGCAGAGTGCCAGGGGCGAGTAGCTCCTACGAGCAGTACTTC. Protein product: CATSRVPGASSSYEQYF.

The CDR3 spells CASSYGGDQPQHF. CDR3 sequence (DNA): TGTGCCAGCAGTTATGGGGGGGACCAGCCCCAGCATTTT. The chain combines TRBV5-4 with TRBJ1-5, with D possibly TRBD1 on 5 matching bases. V gave up 5 bases and J gave up 7 bases, with 13 bases separating them. Germline CDR1 and CDR2: SGHNT and YYREEE (reference sequence). The CDR3 extends over 13 amino acids.

The count of this clone is one. This chain links TRBV19 with TRBJ2-2; TRBD2 matches at 14 bases. Germline values: CDR1 LNHDA, CDR2 SQIVND (reference sequence). V shed 2 bases and J 0 bases; nucleotides not matched to a gene: 2. The CDR3 is 18 residues long. As DNA, the CDR3 is TGTGCCAGTAGTATACGGGGACTAGCGGGAGCGAACACCGGGGAGCTGTTTTTT. This translates into CASSIRGLAGANTGELFF.

The gene calls are TRBV19 and TRBJ1-5, with D perhaps matching TRBD1 (5 bases). V gave up 7 bases and J gave up 1 base, with 14 bases separating them. The CDR3 is made up of 15 amino acids. Per germline, CDR1 LNHDA and CDR2 SQIVND (reference sequence). As DNA, the CDR3 is TGTGCCAGTAATTTCGGCTCAGGGAGCAATCAGCCCCAGCATTTT. Its protein product is CASNFGSGSNQPQHF.

This clone was seen just once. The chain links TRBV10-3 to TRBJ2-5, with TRBD2 identical over 8 bases. Germline assignment: CDR1 ENHRY and CDR2 SYGVKD. CDR3 length equals 14 residues. Trimming took 4 bases from V and 1 from J; bases not matched to a gene: 2. CDR3 coding DNA: TGTGCCATCAGTGTTAGCGGGACCCAAGAGACCCAGTACTTC. It encodes CAISVSGTQETQYF.

V usage is TRBV7-9 and J usage is TRBJ2-7; TRBD1 might be the D (6 bases). Trimming took off 0 bases at V and 6 bases at J, with 9 bases between the two ends. Germline V gene lookup returns CDR1 SEHNR and CDR2 FQNEAQ (reference sequence). This CDR3 is 13 amino acids long. The CDR3 loop is CASSLAQGTEQYF. In nucleotides, the CDR3 is TGTGCCAGCAGCTTAGCGCAGGGGACCGAGCAGTACTTC. Complete variable domain (other parts from reference TRBV7-9 and TRBJ2-7): DTGVSQNPRHKITKRGQNVTFRCDPISEHNRLYWYRQTLGQGPEFLTYFQNEAQLEKSRLLSDRFSAERPKGSFSTLEIQRTEQGDSAMYLCASSLAQGTEQYFGPGTRLTVT.

The chain joins TRBV6-1 to TRBJ2-5; D possibly corresponds to TRBD1 (5 bases). This CDR3 has 14 amino acids. The V gene's germline CDR1 is MNHNS and CDR2 SASEGT. V gave up 0 bases and J gave up 4 bases, with 9 bases separating them. CDR3 amino acids: CASSEAGVVETQYF. In DNA form, the CDR3 reads TGTGCCAGCAGTGAAGCAGGGGTCGTAGAGACCCAGTACTTC.

This clone was seen only once. The V and J genes are TRBV19 and TRBJ2-1; TRBD2 aligns across 12 bases. Germline trimming cut 6 bases from V and 6 bases from J; bases unmatched to any gene: 6. CDR1 and CDR2 (germline): LNHDA, SQIVND (reference sequence). There are 15 residues in the CDR3. In DNA form, the CDR3 reads TGTGCCAGTAGCCAGACTAGCGGGGGACTCAATGAGCAGTTCTTC. Protein: CASSQTSGGLNEQFF.

The chain is built from TRBV9 and TRBJ1-1, with D tentatively TRBD1 (6 bases). Per the germline V gene, CDR1 is SGDLS and CDR2 is YYNGEE. This CDR3 comprises 15 residues. The V gene lost 4 bases and the J gene lost 4 bases, with 17 bases spanning the gap. CDR3 in amino acids: CASSLRGAASTEAFF. In nucleotides, the CDR3 is TGTGCCAGCAGCCTCCGGGGGGCTGCGAGCACTGAAGCTTTCTTT.